Sequencing of this T cell receptor (beta chain) was carried out in a study of blood T cell repertoires in COVID-19. CDR1 is MNHEY, CDR2 SVGAGI, per germline. This CDR3 comprises 14 residues. V lost 7 bases and J lost 6; bases outside the gene matches: 6. The method was immunoSEQ multiplex PCR; TCRdb's version includes in-frame clones alone and lacks a portion of them. The sample holds just over 150,000 clones, more than 75% seen once. The sequence derives from a woman aged 50 to 60 who had recovered from COVID-19. The V gene is TRBV6-5, the J gene TRBJ1-6; 7 bases are shared with TRBD1. Sequencing was performed on PBMCs or T cells enriched from blood (not recorded which). CDR3 residues: CASNMGQRNSPLHF. The CDR3 nucleotides are TGTGCCAGCAACATGGGACAGCGTAATTCACCCCTCCACTTT.